A selection of T cell receptor beta chains follows, all from one sample in a study of blood T cell repertoires in COVID-19. Using immunoSEQ multiplex PCR, the repertoire was profiled, and TCRdb retains in-frame clones only, with some absent. The table lists about 140,000 clones, around 90% of them singletons, with less than 2% in the top ten. Material: peripheral blood. These receptors were obtained from a man in his 70s with acute or convalescent COVID-19. Each CDR3 is given with its conserved first and last residue. Each record gives: D gene, J gene, V gene, clone size, CDR3 DNA, CDR3 protein. A D gene is named only where the DNA matches it firmly. Clone size appears in some rows only: once, few, many, or a class for an expanded clone.

>-|TRBJ1-2|TRBV5-4|-
TGTGCCAGCAGCCTCGGTGAGAGCTATGGCTACACCTTC
CASSLGESYGYTF
>TRBD2|TRBJ2-1|TRBV7-3|-
TGTGCCAGCAGCCAACATGGGACTAGCGGGAGAGTGGATGAGCAGTTCTTC
CASSQHGTSGRVDEQFF
>-|TRBJ2-1|TRBV19|-
TGTGCCAGTAGTCTACAGGTGAGCTCCTACAATGAGCAGTTCTTC
CASSLQVSSYNEQFF
>TRBD2|TRBJ2-7|TRBV5-5|-
TGTGCCAGCAGCTTGGGGGTCAGGGCTAGCGGGAGGTCCTACGAGCAGTACTTC
CASSLGVRASGRSYEQYF
>-|TRBJ2-2|TRBV3-1/TRBV3-2|-
TGTGCCAGCAGCCTTGTAGTCAGGGGACGATCTAAAACCGGGGAGCTGTTTTTT
CASSLVVRGRSKTGELFF
>-|TRBJ1-1|TRBV7-8|many
TGTGCCAGCAGTTATAGGCCCCTCGGGGTGCGGAACACTGAAGCTTTCTTT
CASSYRPLGVRNTEAFF
>TRBD1|TRBJ1-5|TRBV6-1|-
TGTGCCAGCAGTGAAGGTTCAGGGGGTTCGGGGCAGCCCCAGCATTTT
CASSEGSGGSGQPQHF
>TRBD2|TRBJ2-1|TRBV29-1|-
TGCAGCGGTTTAGTCGGCGGGGGCTCCTACAATGAGCAGTTCTTC
CSGLVGGGSYNEQFF
>TRBD2|TRBJ2-5|TRBV4-2|-
TGTGCCAGCAGCGGCGGGGGGAACCAAGAGACCCAGTACTTC
CASSGGGNQETQYF
>-|TRBJ1-1|TRBV29-1|-
TGCAGCGTTGTGTTGGAGGCGAACACTGAAGCTTTCTTT
CSVVLEANTEAFF
>TRBD2|TRBJ2-5|TRBV4-1|once
TGCGCCAGCAGCCAACATACTAGCGGGAGTGGGGAGACCCAGTACTTC
CASSQHTSGSGETQYF
>TRBD2|TRBJ2-1|TRBV6-5|once
TGTGCCAGCAGTTACCCCTCGGGGGGTCAAACCAATGAGCAGTTCTTC
CASSYPSGGQTNEQFF
>TRBD2|TRBJ2-3|TRBV10-2|few
TGCGCCAGCAGTGAGCCGTTAGCGGGAGATCGGGATACGCAGTATTTT
CASSEPLAGDRDTQYF
>TRBD1|TRBJ1-1|TRBV7-3|-
TGTGCCAGCAGCAGAAGACAGGGCACGAACACTGAAGCTTTCTTT
CASSRRQGTNTEAFF
>TRBD2|TRBJ2-3|TRBV29-1|-
TGCAGCGTTGAAGATCTGCTAGCGGGTAGAAACACAGATACGCAGTATTTT
CSVEDLLAGRNTDTQYF
>-|TRBJ2-1|TRBV24-1|-
TGTGCCACCAGTGTGGGGGGGCCTCCACAGGAGCAGTTCTTC
CATSVGGPPQEQFF
>-|TRBJ2-2|TRBV10-3|-
TGTGCCATCAGTGTCGGAGGGTATGGCGGGGAGCTGTTTTTT
CAISVGGYGGELFF
>-|TRBJ2-3|TRBV10-2|-
TGCGCCAGCACTCCCTCAGGGGTTAGAACAGATACGCAGTATTTT
CASTPSGVRTDTQYF
>TRBD2|TRBJ2-5|TRBV19|-
TGTGCCAGTAGTCCGTCCCTAGCGGGAGGTCGAGAGACCCAGTACTTC
CASSPSLAGGRETQYF
>-|TRBJ1-5|TRBV7-8|-
TGTGCCAGCAGCTCAGGGACTGAAGATCAGCCCCAGCATTTT
CASSSGTEDQPQHF
>-|TRBJ2-3|TRBV6-6|-
TGTGCCAGCACCTCCCCGGGAGCCACAGATACGCAGTATTTT
CASTSPGATDTQYF
>-|TRBJ1-1|TRBV2|-
TGTGCCAGCAGTGATATATACACTGAAGCTTTCTTT
CASSDIYTEAFF
>-|TRBJ2-3|TRBV11-2|once
TGTGCCAGCAGCTTAGCTGGGGCCCCGGCGCAGTATTTT
CASSLAGAPAQYF
>TRBD1|TRBJ2-5|TRBV5-6|-
TGTGCCAGCAGCCTCGCCGGGACAGTATACCAAGAGACCCAGTACTTC
CASSLAGTVYQETQYF
>-|TRBJ2-3|TRBV3-1/TRBV3-2|-
TGTGCCAGCAGCCAAGCAAGCACAGATACGCAGTATTTT
CASSQASTDTQYF
>TRBD1|TRBJ2-5|TRBV5-6|-
TGTGCCAGCAGCTTACGACAGGGGAAGGGAGAGACCCAGTACTTC
CASSLRQGKGETQYF
>TRBD2|TRBJ2-3|TRBV3-1/TRBV3-2|once
TGTGCCAGCAGCCAAGGGTCTCTAGCGGGATCTAACACAGATACGCAGTATTTT
CASSQGSLAGSNTDTQYF